This T cell receptor (beta chain) originates from a study of CD8 T cells in Susac syndrome (dated by TCRdb to between 2018 and 2020). Regarding the complete study: Among the Susac syndrome patients who were sequenced, clinically active disease was present in six and clinical remission was observed in under ten. CD8+ T cell repertoire clonality was compared between about a dozen healthy donors, approximately 14 Susac syndrome patients and 15 multiple sclerosis patients. Whether CD8+ T cell activation and differentiation in Susac syndrome was antigen driven was tested using repertoire sequencing. At blood withdrawal, Susac syndrome patients were therapy-naive, treated with corticosteroids (with IVIg additionally given to some), or treated with IVIg alone.

RNA was extracted with the RNeasy kit and about 0.5 to 1 ug was reverse transcribed using random hexamers. The immunoSEQ multiplex PCR assay, covering 54 Vbeta and 13 Jbeta segments, was used to amplify TCR beta CDR3 regions. To correct PCR amplification bias, a synthetic template baseline was used for both primer optimization and computational correction. In the source study's methods: Only productive sequences were kept, with reads annotated to V, D and J genes according to IMGT and analyzed in immunoSEQ Analyzer. To calculate clonality, Shannon entropy was normalized by log2 of the number of productive unique sequences and then subtracted from one. For each patient and control, public and private clones were evaluated among the 100 most prevalent clones. Clones were defined as Susac-specific when absent from the healthy and MS cohorts, from 1,000 to 1,100 published viral clones and from other ImmuneACCESS disease sequences. Clones were called with MiXCR by TCRdb after fastp trimmed the public reads at Q25, and only in-frame beta chains were retained. Here each entry gathers all rows of one CDR3 protein and keeps the most common genes and DNA. These V and J calls derive from TCRdb rather than the authors' analysis. The sample table lists roughly 150,000 distinct CDR3 sequences, approximately 95% of them with a count of one. Jointly, the top ten make up about 0.18% of the sample.

Compared with germline, V lacks 4 bases and J lacks 8 bases; bases without a gene match: 8. The CDR3 sequence holds 16 residues, the cysteine and phenylalanine included. The entry retains the CDR3 DNA only, 48 bases that are in frame from base 1. The germline V gene encodes CDR1 LGHDT and CDR2 YNNKEL (reference sequence). Points the paper makes about the study in general: Clonal expansion was seen in Susac syndrome CD8+ repertoires, peaking in CD8+ TEMRA cells and being greater in clinically active patients than in remitting ones. Sixteen Susac-specific public clones were identified in the total CD8+ repertoire, and roughly five Susac-specific public clones were identified in the CD8+ TEMRA repertoire. The TCR sequencing and HLA analysis was acknowledged to have included a relatively small number of individuals.

High-throughput TCR beta sequencing profiled peripheral blood CD8+ and CD4+ T cells from healthy donors, Susac syndrome patients and multiple sclerosis patients. The Susac syndrome patients fulfilled recently defined diagnostic criteria for definite or probable disease. Bulk CD8+ and CD4+ T cells were purified magnetically by negative isolation, whereas CD8+ TEMRA cells were enriched by FACS. Blood was collected in EDTA tubes and processed within 24 hours, with PBMCs isolated through density gradient centrifugation. PBMCs intended for TCR sequencing were cryopreserved in liquid nitrogen and were subsequently thawed in a 37 degrees C water bath. The sorted or isolated CD4+, CD8+ and CD8+ TEMRA cells had a purity of 90% or higher. Note on this clonotype: Its specific antigen is unknown. No base quality values were provided; no much bigger clone lies one nucleotide off.

The sample comprised CD8+ T cells from PBMCs. The TCR was taken from a human donor with Susac syndrome. The V and J segments used are TRBV3-1 and TRBJ2-1; a stretch of 13 junction bases matches TRBD2. The nucleotide sequence reads as follows: TGTGCCAGCAGCCCTTGGACTAGCGGGAGTATGTATGAGCAGTTCTTC. This yields the protein CASSPWTSGSMYEQFF.